One T cell receptor (beta chain) is described in this entry. At one boundary the junction diverges from the germline segment, which might be a read error. Several immunoSEQ plates received, in even portions, the genomic DNA of each subset. This table comes from immunoSEQ multiplex PCR, and its TCRdb copy is limited to in-frame clones, with some not included. The sample includes some 490,000 clones, around 85% of them seen just once. This specimen belongs to a study of shared clonotypes between healthy human individuals. The CDR3 spans 14 residues. The chain combines TRBV5-3 with TRBJ1-2; the D is unclear. TRBV5-3 is identified as an open reading frame with a role that is uncertain. This TCR derives from a woman aged 40 to 50 in good health. Some clones in this sample may be carry-over from other donors' samples. The sequencing sample was made of PBMCs. The CDR3 protein is CASSLVVKNYGYTF. CDR3 bases: TGTGCCAGCAGCTTGGTGGTCAAAAACTATGGCTACACCTTC.